These 7 T cell receptor beta chains originate from one sample sequenced in a study of PD-1 blockade in classical Hodgkin lymphoma. This sample's time point: cycle 4 day 1 (C4D1), after 6 weeks of nivolumab. Every patient experienced relapse after autologous stem cell transplantation, and brentuximab vedotin exposure varied. Method: immunoSEQ multiplex PCR; TCRdb's copy keeps in-frame clones and lacks some. There are about 25,000 clones in the sample; less than 75% occur only once, and less than 35% lies in the top ten. Sequencing used peripheral blood mononuclear cells (PBMCs), obtained before the fourth cycle of nivolumab. The receptors derive from a human donor with classical Hodgkin lymphoma.

The V gene is TRBV7-9, the J gene TRBJ1-2; D gene unclear. V was cut by 5 bases and J by 2 bases, with 9 bases left in between. This CDR3 is built from 13 residues. Germline values: CDR1 SEHNR, CDR2 FQNEAQ (reference sequence). CDR3 residues: CASSGELNYGYTF. The DNA for the CDR3 is TGTGCCAGCAGCGGCGAGCTGAACTATGGCTACACCTTC. Using reference TRBV7-9 and TRBJ1-2 for the parts outside the CDR3, the full variable domain is DTGVSQNPRHKITKRGQNVTFRCDPISEHNRLYWYRQTLGQGPEFLTYFQNEAQLEKSRLLSDRFSAERPKGSFSTLEIQRTEQGDSAMYLCASSGELNYGYTFGSGTRLTVV.

DNA of the CDR3: TGCGCCAGCAGCCAAGATCCGGGGGGTTGGGATCAGCCCCAGCATTTT. Its protein is CASSQDPGGWDQPQHF. The chain combines TRBV4-1 with TRBJ1-5, with a tentative D call TRBD1 (5 bases). V was shortened by 0 bases and J by 5 bases, with 14 bases between the two germline ends. Germline V gene sequence: CDR1 MGHRA, CDR2 YSYEKL. This CDR3 comprises 16 residues.

This clone has a single count. The rearrangement joins TRBV7-2 to TRBJ1-5; D uncertain. The CDR3 loop spans 13 amino acids. From germline, CDR1 is SGHTA and CDR2 FQGNSA. The germline V and J ends were trimmed by 0 bases and 3 bases, with 3 bases remaining between them. The DNA for the CDR3 is TGTGCCAGCAGCTTAGCCAACAATCAGCCCCAGCATTTT. Its protein product is CASSLANNQPQHF. The full variable domain, its missing parts supplied by reference TRBV7-2 and TRBJ1-5, is GAGVSQSPSNKVTEKGKDVELRCDPISGHTALYWYRQSLGQGLEFLIYFQGNSAPDKSGLPSDRFSAERTGGSVSTLTIQRTQQEDSAVYLCASSLANNQPQHFGDGTRLSIL.

The chain carries TRBV5-1 and TRBJ2-7; the D call may be TRBD1 or TRBD2 (6 bases each). CDR1 is SGHRS, CDR2 YFSETQ, per germline. CDR3 size: 15 residues. V lost 1 base and J lost 0, with 11 bases in between. CDR3 coding DNA: TGCGCCAGCAGCTTGCACGGGGGCCGCTCCTACGAGCAGTACTTC. Its protein product is CASSLHGGRSYEQYF.

The chain joins TRBV6-5 to TRBJ2-7; 8 bases map to TRBD1. Germline V gene sequence: CDR1 MNHEY, CDR2 SVGAGI. The CDR3 covers 14 residues. Trimming removed 7 bases from V and 1 base from J; junction bases left unmatched: 6. CDR3 sequence: CASIRGRGSYEQYF. CDR3 sequence (DNA): TGTGCCAGCATCAGGGGGCGAGGTTCCTACGAGCAGTACTTC.

V is TRBV6-6 and J is TRBJ1-1; 7 bases line up with TRBD1. The V and J ends lost 0 bases and 3 bases, in that order; junction bases with no gene match: 4. Germline loops: CDR1 MNHNY, CDR2 SVGAGI (reference sequence). The CDR3 consists of 15 residues. CDR3 in DNA: TGTGCCAGCAGTTACTCTGACAGGGTGGACACTGAAGCTTTCTTT. Protein product: CASSYSDRVDTEAFF.

In DNA form, the CDR3 reads TGTGCCAGCAGCCCAGGTCCGGGGTTCGAGCAGTACGTC. Its protein is CASSPGPGFEQYV. This chain uses TRBV27 with TRBJ2-7; D perhaps matches TRBD2 (5 bases). Per germline, CDR1 MNHEY and CDR2 SMNVEV (reference sequence). The length of the CDR3 is 13 residues. Trimming shortened V by 6 bases and J by 6 bases, and 15 bases separated the two germline ends.